These T cell receptor beta chains were read from a single sample in a study of long-term antiretroviral therapy in people with HIV. Some clones are missing from TCRdb's copy, which holds only in-frame ones; the method was immunoSEQ multiplex PCR. The top ten clones hold roughly 8% of a sample with approximately 15,000 clones, about 86% of them seen once. Sequencing was performed on unsorted PBMCs, taken 0.1 years after starting antiretroviral therapy. These receptor sequences come from a man younger than 35 with HIV. CDR3s include the opening cysteine and the closing phenylalanine or tryptophan. Each record gives: J gene, V gene, CDR3 protein.

>TRBJ2-2|TRBV4-3
CASSQDLASNTGELFF
>TRBJ1-1|TRBV10-3
CAISDSGPTEAFF
>TRBJ1-1|TRBV5-1
CASSPRRAPSNTEAFF
>TRBJ2-4|TRBV5-4
CASSSRDGGMHIQYF
>TRBJ1-4|TRBV27
CASSLGGATNEKLFF
>TRBJ2-3|TRBV20-1
CSATEADTQYF
>TRBJ1-6|TRBV15
CATSRDEREPASDNSPLHF
>TRBJ1-5|TRBV19
CASSFPTGQGGNQPQHF
>TRBJ2-7|TRBV2
CASSEGIRIADTYF
>TRBJ2-5|TRBV4-2
CASSQIKGTETQYF